The source of this TCR beta chain is a study of OX40 agonist ivuxolimab in advanced cancers. At the level of the study: Patients with prior anti-PD-1, anti-PD-L1 or anti-CTLA-4 therapy were eligible; 40% to 45% had some. Findings and limits, study-wide: There was clonal expansion of CD4+ and CD8+ blood T cells by week 6 at 0.1 to 3.0 mg/kg.

If patients had autoimmune disease history or systemic immunosuppression, they were excluded. J was trimmed by 5 bases and V by 7 bases; bases with no gene match: 5. CDR3 length: 13 amino acids. Germline-derived CDR1 and CDR2 are MDHEN and SYDVKM. On this clone: The antigen remains undetermined.

Assay used: immunoSEQ multiplex PCR; TCRdb lists only in-frame clones, some missing. The table records 100,000 to 150,000 clones, around 92% of them present only once. The sequence came from an adult with an advanced solid tumor such as melanoma, head and neck, liver or kidney cancer. J is TRBJ2-3 and V is TRBV28; 8 bases are shared with TRBD2. The sequencing used CD4+ or CD8+ T cells sorted from blood, collected in a trial of the OX40 agonist ivuxolimab. This CDR3 reads CASNPSGGDTQYF. For the CDR3, the DNA is TGTGCCAGCAATCCCAGCGGGGGAGATACGCAGTATTTT. The complete variable domain, with remaining parts taken from reference TRBV28 and TRBJ2-3, reads DVKVTQSSRYLVKRTGEKVFLECVQDMDHENMFWYRQDPGLGLRLIYFSYDVKMKEKGDIPEGYSVSREKKERFSLILESASTNQTSMYLCASNPSGGDTQYFGPGTRLTVL.